What follows are 20 T cell receptor beta chains derived from one specimen sequenced in a study of CD8 T cells in ankylosing spondylitis. Study-level results: Ankylosing spondylitis blood appeared to be characterized by a TCR beta motif of about eight highly homologous variants.

MiXCR was run by TCRdb on the 5' RACE reads, yielding one entry per CDR3 protein. Of fewer than 550,000 distinct CDR3 sequences in the sample, under 5.5% were seen once. Antigen specificity for these receptors is unknown. Sequencing input: blood, either unsorted or a sorted T cell fraction (not recorded which). Receptors were obtained from a male donor with ankylosing spondylitis.

The rearrangement links TRBV6-5 to TRBJ1-1, with D possibly TRBD1 on 6 matching bases. The V end lost 6 bases, the J end lost 1 base, and 18 bases lay between the germline ends. From germline, CDR1 is MNHEY and CDR2 SVGAGI. The CDR3 covers 16 residues. The CDR3: CASRDSGARRNTEAFF. For the CDR3, the DNA is TGTGCCAGCAGAGACTCAGGGGCCCGGCGGAACACTGAAGCTTTCTTT.

This chain uses TRBV7-2 with TRBJ2-2; D perhaps matches TRBD2 (6 bases). The CDR3 spans 15 residues. Trimming took off 2 bases at V and 1 base at J, with 8 bases between the two ends. Germline CDR1 reads SGHTA; CDR2 reads FQGNSA. The CDR3 DNA sequence: TGTGCCAGCAGCTTAAATAGCGGGAACACCGGGGAGCTGTTTTTT. Translated, it gives CASSLNSGNTGELFF.

In its sample, this clonotype was seen many times. The V gene is TRBV28, the J gene TRBJ2-7; no firm D call. Germline V gives CDR1 MDHEN, CDR2 SYDVKM. Between the trimmed V and J ends, which lost 3 bases and 0 bases, there was a span of 12 bases. The CDR3 covers 15 residues. CDR3 amino acids: CASSFRSAVSYEQYF. CDR3 bases: TGTGCCAGCAGTTTTAGATCTGCGGTCTCCTACGAGCAGTACTTC. Combining the CDR3 with reference TRBV28 and TRBJ2-7 gives the whole variable domain DVKVTQSSRYLVKRTGEKVFLECVQDMDHENMFWYRQDPGLGLRLIYFSYDVKMKEKGDIPEGYSVSREKKERFSLILESASTNQTSMYLCASSFRSAVSYEQYFGPGTRLTVT.

This clonotype was recorded many times. V and J are TRBV4-3 and TRBJ2-2; D call uncertain. The CDR3 covers 16 residues. From germline, CDR1 is LGHNA and CDR2 YSLEER. V was cut by 4 bases and J by 5 bases, with 17 bases left in between. CDR3 bases: TGCGCCAGCAGCCGTGGGCCCTACTCGGCAACCGGGGAGCTGTTTTTT. The encoded protein is CASSRGPYSATGELFF.

The table lists this clonotype with a few counts. This chain uses TRBV28 with TRBJ2-7, with 8 bases matching TRBD1. In germline, CDR1 is MDHEN, CDR2 SYDVKM. After removal of 1 base from V and 12 bases from J, the junction contained 17 bases not matched to a gene. This CDR3 region has 16 residues. CDR3 residues: CASSLLDGTGAFNGYF. CDR3 DNA: TGTGCCAGCAGTTTATTGGACGGGACAGGCGCCTTCAATGGGTACTTC.

In this sample, this clonotype turned up many times. The gene calls are TRBV5-1 and TRBJ2-1; no definite D call. V was trimmed by 0 bases and J by 2 bases, leaving 15 bases between them. The CDR3 is 17 residues long. Germline-derived CDR1 and CDR2 are SGHRS and YFSETQ. The CDR3 region has the DNA TGCGCCAGCAGCTTGGTACCCTCGCAGCGACCCTACAATGAGCAGTTCTTC. It translates to CASSLVPSQRPYNEQFF.

This clonotype was seen many times. The chain combines TRBV7-2 with TRBJ2-2; no definite D call. Germline-derived CDR1 and CDR2 are SGHTA and FQGNSA. This CDR3 contains 14 residues. The germline V and J ends were trimmed by 6 bases and 3 bases, with 11 bases remaining between them. The CDR3 sequence is CASSFDDYTGELFF. The CDR3 nucleotides read TGTGCCAGCAGTTTCGATGACTACACCGGGGAGCTGTTTTTT.

The table lists this clonotype with many counts. This chain uses TRBV4-2 with TRBJ1-2; 7 positions match TRBD1. The CDR3 has 15 residues. The J segment lost 2 bases and the V segment lost 0 bases, leaving 3 bases of the junction unmatched. Germline-derived CDR1 and CDR2 are LGHNA and YNFKEQ. The CDR3 coding sequence is TGTGCCAGCAGCCAAGAAGACAGGGAAAACTATGGCTACACCTTC. Translated: CASSQEDRENYGYTF.

This clonotype was recorded at least ten times. This chain uses TRBV10-3 with TRBJ2-3; D is ambiguous. The CDR3 loop spans 12 amino acids. V lost 3 bases to trimming and J lost 4 bases, with 5 bases between them. Germline V gene data show CDR1 as ENHRY and CDR2 as SYGVKD. CDR3 region: CAISETSDTQYF. In DNA form, the CDR3 reads TGTGCCATCAGTGAAACCTCAGATACGCAGTATTTT.

This clonotype was recorded many times. The V call is TRBV11-2, the J call TRBJ1-2; 7 nucleotides align to TRBD1. V shed 6 bases and J 0 bases; nucleotides not matched to a gene: 7. Germline V CDR1 and CDR2: SGHAT, FQNNGV. The CDR3 is 15 amino acids. The CDR3, as DNA: TGTGCCAGCAGGGGACCGGGACAGCCTAACTATGGCTACACCTTC. Translated, it gives CASRGPGQPNYGYTF.

This clonotype was seen repeatedly, ten times or more. The chain combines TRBV7-2 with TRBJ1-5; possibly TRBD1 for D (6 bases). This CDR3 is built from 15 residues. V dropped 2 bases and J dropped 4 bases, with 12 bases sitting between them. CDR1 and CDR2 (germline): SGHTA, FQGNSA. CDR3 residues: CASSLMGGRNQPQHF. Here the CDR3 DNA reads TGTGCCAGCAGCTTAATGGGGGGGCGGAATCAGCCCCAGCATTTT.

In its sample, this clonotype was seen a few times. CDR3 nucleotides: TGCAGCGTTGAAGTGGGGGGGCCGGGACTTGGGATCGGTGAGCAGTTCTTC. This codes for CSVEVGGPGLGIGEQFF. The chain combines TRBV29-1 with TRBJ2-1, with a possible D match to TRBD2 (7 bases). In germline, CDR1 is SQVTM, CDR2 ANQGSEA. V lost 1 base and J 9 bases, leaving 25 bases between the germline ends. The CDR3 consists of 17 residues.

The table lists this clonotype with many counts. The CDR3 DNA reads as TGCAGCGTTGAAGATACCGGAGGAGTTACCTACGAGCAGTACTTC. Translating it yields CSVEDTGGVTYEQYF. The V call is TRBV29-1, the J call TRBJ2-7; D might be TRBD2 (5 bases). The CDR3 sequence is 15 residues long. V lost 0 bases to trimming and J lost 2 bases, with 14 bases between them. Germline lookup yields CDR1 SQVTM and CDR2 ANQGSEA.

This clonotype has ten or more counts. The rearrangement joins TRBV6-2 or TRBV6-3 to TRBJ2-3, with D tentatively TRBD2 (5 bases). CDR1 and CDR2 from the germline V gene are MNHEY and SVGEGT. This CDR3 contains 16 residues. The ends were cut back, 6 bases at V and 2 bases at J, with 18 bases in the middle. The CDR3 coding sequence is TGTGCCAGCAGCCTCAGACTGGGAGCCCCCACAGATACGCAGTATTTT. Its translation is CASSLRLGAPTDTQYF.

This clonotype was observed at least ten times. The rearrangement joins TRBV7-3 to TRBJ2-5; 8 bases align to TRBD1. V was pared by 6 bases and J by 4 bases, with 7 bases of the junction left unmatched. CDR3 length: 14 residues. Germline lookup yields CDR1 SGHTA and CDR2 FQGTGA. In nucleotides, the CDR3 is TGTGCCAGCAGAAGGGACCAGGGGGCAGAGACCCAGTACTTC. As protein: CASRRDQGAETQYF.

This clonotype was recorded many times. V and J are TRBV5-1 and TRBJ1-1; D is undetermined. This CDR3 is 14 amino acids long. The V gene's germline CDR1 is SGHRS and CDR2 YFSETQ. V lost 5 bases and J lost 0, with 11 bases in between. The CDR3 DNA sequence: TGCGCCAGCAGTCCATCCGGTATGAACACTGAAGCTTTCTTT. It is translated as CASSPSGMNTEAFF.

There are many counts of this clonotype. The genes are TRBV4-3 and TRBJ2-2; tentative D call: TRBD1 (6 bases). Germline CDR1 reads LGHNA; CDR2 reads YSLEER. Deletions cut 0 bases from V and 6 bases from J, with 8 bases between. This CDR3 spans 14 amino acids. In DNA form, the CDR3 reads TGCGCCAGCAGCCAAGATCACAGGGCCGGGGAGCTGTTTTTT. Protein: CASSQDHRAGELFF.

This clonotype has a count of ten or more. V gene TRBV12-3 or TRBV12-4 combines with J gene TRBJ1-2; possibly TRBD1 for D (5 bases). V shed 4 bases and J shed 5 bases, with 20 bases lying between them. CDR3 length: 16 amino acids. This chain's CDR3 is CASSSPRGWGDYGYTF. CDR3 bases: TGTGCCAGCAGTTCCCCCCGGGGCTGGGGGGATTATGGCTACACCTTC.

This clonotype was detected many times. This rearrangement joins TRBV7-9 to TRBJ2-2, with D perhaps TRBD1 or TRBD2 (5 bases each). V was trimmed by 3 bases and J by 4 bases, leaving 12 bases between them. The CDR3 is 15 residues long. The germline V gene encodes CDR1 SEHNR and CDR2 FQNEAQ (reference sequence). DNA of the CDR3: TGTGCCAGCAGCTTCCGGGACGGCGGCACCGGGGAGCTGTTTTTT. This encodes CASSFRDGGTGELFF. The full variable domain, completed using reference TRBV7-9 and TRBJ2-2, is DTGVSQNPRHKITKRGQNVTFRCDPISEHNRLYWYRQTLGQGPEFLTYFQNEAQLEKSRLLSDRFSAERPKGSFSTLEIQRTEQGDSAMYLCASSFRDGGTGELFFGEGSRLTVL.

This clonotype was seen ten or more times. The V and J genes are TRBV4-3 and TRBJ2-5, with 9 bases fitting TRBD1. V was pared by 2 bases and J by 2 bases, with 6 bases of the junction left unmatched. Germline-derived CDR1 and CDR2 are LGHNA and YSLEER. The CDR3 consists of 16 residues. The CDR3 loop reads CASSQTGGSGQETQYF. The DNA of the CDR3 is TGCGCCAGCAGCCAAACAGGGGGCTCCGGACAAGAGACCCAGTACTTC.